This entry features one T cell receptor (beta chain) sequence. This sample was taken from a study of control samples from healthy donors and cancer patients. Data came from immunoSEQ multiplex PCR; TCRdb stores just in-frame clones and leaves some out. The table has about 140,000 clones, about 90% seen once. Germline V gives CDR1 SGHVS, CDR2 FNYEAQ. With 1 base clipped from V and 5 bases from J, the junction kept 3 bases outside the gene matches. The CDR3 spans 15 residues. The sample was blood. The TCR was taken from a man younger than 35 in good health. V and J are TRBV7-6 and TRBJ2-5; 11 bases line up with TRBD1. The CDR3 protein is CASSLGTGGLETQYF. The CDR3 DNA is TGTGCCAGCAGCTTAGGGACAGGGGGCCTTGAGACCCAGTACTTC.